This is a list of T cell receptor beta chains from one sample in a study of cytomegalovirus exposure and HLA in healthy donors. Method: immunoSEQ multiplex PCR; TCRdb's copy keeps in-frame clones and lacks some. The profile shows 110,000 or so clones, around 82% of them singletons. Sequencing was carried out using PBMCs. These receptors were obtained from a woman in her twenties or thirties in good health and CMV-seropositive. Each CDR3 is given with its conserved first and last residue. A D gene is named only where the DNA matches it firmly. Clone size is shown for a subset of rows, as once, few, many or a class of expanded clone.

j_call clone_size d_call v_call cdr3_aa cdr3_nt
TRBJ1-1 . TRBD1 TRBV27 CASSLSDRTRNTEAFF TGTGCCAGCAGTTTATCGGACAGGACACGGAACACTGAAGCTTTCTTT
TRBJ2-7 . TRBD1 TRBV11-2 CASSIPGGYEQYF TGTGCCAGCAGCATCCCAGGGGGATACGAGCAGTACTTC
TRBJ1-1 . . TRBV7-9 CASTPAREAFF TGTGCCAGCACCCCCGCTCGGGAAGCTTTCTTT
TRBJ2-2 . . TRBV6-5 CASSKRVSNTGELFF TGTGCCAGCAGTAAAAGAGTTTCGAACACCGGGGAGCTGTTTTTT
TRBJ1-1 . . TRBV7-9 CASSLDPQRTEAFF TGTGCCAGCAGCTTAGATCCGCAGCGCACTGAAGCTTTCTTT
TRBJ2-2 . TRBD1 TRBV2 CASRGTGGPNTGELFF TGTGCCAGCAGGGGGACAGGGGGCCCGAACACCGGGGAGCTGTTTTTT
TRBJ2-3 . . TRBV7-3 CASSSGMGTDTQYF TGTGCCAGCAGCTCAGGGATGGGGACAGATACGCAGTATTTT
TRBJ1-2 . . TRBV6-1 CASSEALGGTGYTF TGTGCCAGCAGTGAAGCGCTTGGGGGGACTGGCTACACCTTC
TRBJ2-5 . TRBD2 TRBV7-9 CASSLILAGVQETQYF TGTGCCAGCAGCTTAATACTAGCGGGAGTCCAAGAGACCCAGTACTTC
TRBJ1-1 . . TRBV7-9 CASSLSPRVEHTEAFF TGTGCCAGCAGCCTCAGCCCCAGGGTGGAACACACTGAAGCTTTCTTT
TRBJ1-2 few TRBD1 TRBV19 CASIGTVTIYGYTF TGTGCCAGTATTGGGACAGTGACAATCTATGGCTACACCTTC
TRBJ1-2 . . TRBV11-2 CASSSIRQLANYGYTF TGTGCCAGCAGCTCAATCAGACAGCTAGCTAACTATGGCTACACCTTC
TRBJ2-5 few . TRBV5-1 CASKTQGLQETQYF TGCGCCAGCAAAACGCAGGGTCTCCAAGAGACCCAGTACTTC
TRBJ2-5 few TRBD1 TRBV5-4 CASSFGQGAETQYF TGTGCCAGCAGCTTCGGACAGGGTGCAGAGACCCAGTACTTC
TRBJ1-4 . TRBD1 TRBV7-9 CASSSGQGAEKLFF TGTGCCAGCAGCTCGGGACAGGGGGCTGAAAAACTGTTTTTT
TRBJ2-1 . TRBD2 TRBV15 CATRGLAGSEQFF TGTGCCACCAGGGGACTAGCGGGGAGTGAGCAGTTCTTC
TRBJ2-1 . TRBD2 TRBV10-2 CASRFLGLASNEQFF TGCGCCAGCAGATTTCTAGGACTAGCGAGCAATGAGCAGTTCTTC
TRBJ1-2 . . TRBV27 CASATNSRSGYTF TGTGCCAGCGCGACTAATAGTCGTTCTGGCTACACCTTC
TRBJ1-2 . . TRBV19 CASSILGNAGGGGYTF TGTGCCAGTAGTATATTAGGTAACGCGGGCGGAGGTGGCTACACCTTC
TRBJ1-2 . . TRBV10-3 CAISESSYGYTF TGTGCCATCAGTGAGTCGAGCTATGGCTACACCTTC
TRBJ2-1 . . TRBV5-4 CASSLGQGIYNEQFF TGTGCCAGCAGCTTGGGCCAGGGAATTTACAATGAGCAGTTCTTC
TRBJ2-7 . . TRBV2 CVCREEGAYEQYF TGTGTTTGCAGGGAGGAGGGGGCATACGAGCAGTACTTC
TRBJ1-3 . . TRBV9 CASSVAPQAGNTIYF TGTGCCAGCAGCGTCGCACCCCAGGCTGGAAACACCATATATTTT